The clone carrying this T cell receptor (beta chain) was seen at least ten times. What it binds is unknown. Scientists made TCR beta libraries using quantitative 5'-RACE with molecular barcodes. Each CDR3 protein gets one entry after TCRdb re-called the 5' RACE reads with MiXCR. The sample includes approximately 88,000 distinct CDR3 sequences, about 9% of them seen just once. This sample stems from a study of CD8 T cells in ankylosing spondylitis. Findings and caveats of the study: Disease-linked clones reportedly concentrated significantly in matched ankylosing spondylitis synovial fluid.

CDR1 is SGHAT and CDR2 is FQNNGV in the germline V gene. This CDR3 has 13 residues. J lost 8 bases, V lost 7 bases, and 7 bases had no gene match. The sequenced material came from blood, either unsorted or a sorted T cell fraction (not recorded which). The V gene is TRBV11-2, the J gene TRBJ2-1, with TRBD2 matching over 8 bases. This clonotype was sampled from a male donor with ankylosing spondylitis or in good health (not recorded which). Here the CDR3 reads CASNSGLAYEQFF. CDR3 bases: TGTGCCAGCAACTCTGGACTAGCCTATGAGCAGTTCTTC.